A single T cell receptor (beta chain) is shown here with its context. The sample is drawn from a study of blood T cell repertoires in COVID-19. The table came from immunoSEQ multiplex PCR; TCRdb's copy has only in-frame clones and leaves some out. The table lists around 130,000 clones, roughly four fifths of them singletons, with 18% in the top ten. The CDR3 covers 13 residues. Germline values: CDR1 LGHDT, CDR2 YNNKEL (reference sequence). V dropped 0 bases and J dropped 3 bases, with 3 bases sitting between them. What the recovered Cohort 3 donors had was two negative PCRs, clearance, or symptom resolution.

The sample comprised PBMCs or T cells enriched from blood (not recorded which). The V and J genes are TRBV3-1 (or the pseudogene TRBV3-2) and TRBJ1-5; D is unclear. The receptor was derived from a man younger than 40 who had recovered from COVID-19. CDR3: CASSQDLNQPQHF. Here the CDR3 DNA reads TGTGCCAGCAGCCAAGACCTCAATCAGCCCCAGCATTTT.